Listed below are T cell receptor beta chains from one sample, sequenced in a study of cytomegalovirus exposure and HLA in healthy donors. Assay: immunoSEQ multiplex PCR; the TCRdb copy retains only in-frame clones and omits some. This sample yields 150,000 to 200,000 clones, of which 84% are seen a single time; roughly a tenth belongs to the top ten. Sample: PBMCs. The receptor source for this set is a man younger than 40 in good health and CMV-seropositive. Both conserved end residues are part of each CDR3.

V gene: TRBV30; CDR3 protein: CAWSPIGGSYNEQFF
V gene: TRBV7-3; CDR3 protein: CASSLIGSSTDTQYF
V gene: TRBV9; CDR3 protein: CASSPWDRVYEQYF
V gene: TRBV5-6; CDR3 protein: CASSFGGISYEQYF
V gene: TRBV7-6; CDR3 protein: CASSLAGSGPYNEQFF
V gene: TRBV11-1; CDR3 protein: CASSRWQEREQYF
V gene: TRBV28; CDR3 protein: CASSSWGGFDSVGQDTIYF
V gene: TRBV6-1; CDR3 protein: CASSETAGGPDTQYF
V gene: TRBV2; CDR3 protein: CASHPGTSGSSPDTQYF
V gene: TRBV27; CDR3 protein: CASSSASGQHFSGANVLTF
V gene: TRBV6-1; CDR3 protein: CASSTSGKTNEQFF
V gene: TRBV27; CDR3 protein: CATRPMGANEKLFF
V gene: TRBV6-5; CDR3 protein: CASSTNQGGTEAFF
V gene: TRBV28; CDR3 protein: CASSTSGRNNEQFF
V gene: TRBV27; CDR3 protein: CASTDQARIAGANVLTF
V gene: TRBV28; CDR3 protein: CASRTVYEQYF
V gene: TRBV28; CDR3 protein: CASSLVSGADGYTF
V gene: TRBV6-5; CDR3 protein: CASSSITGEHGYTF
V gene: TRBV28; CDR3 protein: CASVAAENTIYF
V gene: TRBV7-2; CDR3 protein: CASSLVDGGYTF
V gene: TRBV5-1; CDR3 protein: CASSPQGTTNEAFF
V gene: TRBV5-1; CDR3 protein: CASSPGQDGNTIYF
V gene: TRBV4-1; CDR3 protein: CASSQIGLAGGPGEQYF
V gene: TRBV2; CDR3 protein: CASRQVRQGLSGELFF
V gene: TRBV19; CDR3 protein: CASSPGTGGGYEQYF
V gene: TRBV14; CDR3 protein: CASSQVAGLINEQFF
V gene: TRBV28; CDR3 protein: CASSYRTGSWETQYF
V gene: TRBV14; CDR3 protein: CASSLPGTQANNEQFF
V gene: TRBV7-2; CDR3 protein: CASSVQGREDTQYF
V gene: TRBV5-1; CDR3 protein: CASSFTVLGQSSYEQYF
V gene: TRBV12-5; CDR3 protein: CASGLPSLQGINEKLFF
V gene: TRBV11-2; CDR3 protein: CASSPDRDSEAFF
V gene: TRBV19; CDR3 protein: CASSVRDYTDTQYF
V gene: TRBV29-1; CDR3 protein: CSVIGTAAYEQYF
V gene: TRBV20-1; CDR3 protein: CSGGSSYEQYF
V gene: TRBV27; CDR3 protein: CASSSTADRGFKNIQYF
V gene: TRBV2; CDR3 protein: CASSGDSYEQYF
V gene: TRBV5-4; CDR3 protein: CASSPGGAKEYEQYF
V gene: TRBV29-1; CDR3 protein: CSVEDVGRAGGEFF
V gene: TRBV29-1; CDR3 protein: CSAFGLAGFGETQYF
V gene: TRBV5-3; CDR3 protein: CARSLMDKPYEQYF
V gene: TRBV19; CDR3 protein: CASSSPRVLNQPQHF
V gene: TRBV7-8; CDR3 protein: CASSLGQGHSNQPQHF
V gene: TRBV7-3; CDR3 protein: CASSLYSRSSYNEQFF
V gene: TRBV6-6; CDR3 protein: CASSYSTGLNEKLFF
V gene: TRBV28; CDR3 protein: CASSPLRGDLTDTQYF
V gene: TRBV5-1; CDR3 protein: CASGRDWNTGELFF
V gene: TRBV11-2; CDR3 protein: CASSLASGGEPYNEQFF
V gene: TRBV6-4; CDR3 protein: CASRDGRSTEAFF
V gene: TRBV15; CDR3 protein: CACKVDRGGVAGDPSSYEQYF